This T cell receptor (beta chain) was documented in a study of cytomegalovirus exposure and HLA in healthy donors. Across the whole study: Earlier results showed 120 million or so unique TCR beta sequences derived from some 180 million T cells.

In the PCR, 60 Vbeta and 13 Jbeta primers were used. Some clones are missing from TCRdb's copy, which holds only in-frame ones; the method was immunoSEQ multiplex PCR. Here the sample spans roughly 180,000 clones, around four fifths being singletons. As concerns this clone: Its antigen is not identified.

General study findings and limits: Previously analyzed data showed that most TCR beta V segments were productive at a frequency of about 90% or about 30%. Across HLA loci, a later analysis found differing TCR association rates, with DRB1 most and HLA-C fewest. Researchers reported that a few CMV-associated chains were confirmed in vitro as CMV antigen-specific.

The CDR3 consists of 14 residues. Germline V gene lookup returns CDR1 MNHEY and CDR2 SMNVEV (reference sequence). The V and J ends lost 3 bases and 6 bases respectively, with 14 bases between them. The sample was PBMCs. The V call is TRBV27, the J call TRBJ1-2; D is possibly TRBD1 (5 bases). This TCR came from a man aged 18 to 30 in good health and CMV-seronegative. The CDR3: CASSLGQGGDGYTF. In DNA, the CDR3 is TGTGCCAGCAGTTTGGGGCAGGGCGGTGATGGCTACACCTTC.